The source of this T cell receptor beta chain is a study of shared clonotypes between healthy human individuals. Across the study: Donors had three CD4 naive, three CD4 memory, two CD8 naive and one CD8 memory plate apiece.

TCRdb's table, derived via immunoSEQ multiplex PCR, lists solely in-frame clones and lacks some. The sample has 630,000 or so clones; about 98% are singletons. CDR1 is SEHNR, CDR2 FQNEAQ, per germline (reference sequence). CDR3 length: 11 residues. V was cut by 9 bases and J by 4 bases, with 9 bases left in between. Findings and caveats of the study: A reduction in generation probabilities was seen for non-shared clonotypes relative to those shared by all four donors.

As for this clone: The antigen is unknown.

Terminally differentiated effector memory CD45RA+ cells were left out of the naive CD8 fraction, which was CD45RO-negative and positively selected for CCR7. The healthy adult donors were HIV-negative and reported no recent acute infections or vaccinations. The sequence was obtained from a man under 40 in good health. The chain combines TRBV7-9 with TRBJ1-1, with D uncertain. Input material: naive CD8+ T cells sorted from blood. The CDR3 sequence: CASTEGTEAFF. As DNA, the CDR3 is TGTGCCAGTACAGAGGGCACTGAAGCTTTCTTT. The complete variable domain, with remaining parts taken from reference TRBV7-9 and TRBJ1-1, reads DTGVSQNPRHKITKRGQNVTFRCDPISEHNRLYWYRQTLGQGPEFLTYFQNEAQLEKSRLLSDRFSAERPKGSFSTLEIQRTEQGDSAMYLCASTEGTEAFFGQGTRLTVV.